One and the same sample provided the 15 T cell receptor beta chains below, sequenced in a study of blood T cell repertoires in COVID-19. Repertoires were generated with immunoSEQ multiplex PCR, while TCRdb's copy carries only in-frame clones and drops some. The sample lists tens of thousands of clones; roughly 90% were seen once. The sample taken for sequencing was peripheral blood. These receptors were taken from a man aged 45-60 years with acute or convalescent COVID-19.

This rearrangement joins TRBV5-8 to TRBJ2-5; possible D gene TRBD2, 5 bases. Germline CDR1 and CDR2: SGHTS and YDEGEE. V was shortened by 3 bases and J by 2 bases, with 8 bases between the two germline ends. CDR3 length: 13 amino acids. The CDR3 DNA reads TGTGCCAGCAGCTCAGGACTGCAAGAGACCCAGTACTTC. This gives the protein CASSSGLQETQYF.

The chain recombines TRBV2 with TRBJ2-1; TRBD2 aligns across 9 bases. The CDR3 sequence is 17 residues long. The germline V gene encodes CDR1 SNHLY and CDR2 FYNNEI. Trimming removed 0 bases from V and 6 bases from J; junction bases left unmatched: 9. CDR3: CASSEALLAGRGNEQFF. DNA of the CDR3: TGTGCCAGCAGTGAAGCGCTTCTAGCGGGGAGGGGCAATGAGCAGTTCTTC.

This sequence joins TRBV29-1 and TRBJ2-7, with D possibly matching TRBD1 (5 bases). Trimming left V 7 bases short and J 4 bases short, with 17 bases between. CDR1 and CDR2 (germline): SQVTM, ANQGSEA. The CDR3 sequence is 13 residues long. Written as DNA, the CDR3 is TGCAGCGCTTCAGGGATACCTAGTTACGAGCAGTACTTC. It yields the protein CSASGIPSYEQYF.

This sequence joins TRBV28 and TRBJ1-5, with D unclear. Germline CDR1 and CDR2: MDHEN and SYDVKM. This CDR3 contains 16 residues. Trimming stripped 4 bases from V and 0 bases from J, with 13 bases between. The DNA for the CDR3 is TGTGCCAGCAGTTCCGCGATAGCATATAGCAATCAGCCCCAGCATTTT. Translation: CASSSAIAYSNQPQHF.

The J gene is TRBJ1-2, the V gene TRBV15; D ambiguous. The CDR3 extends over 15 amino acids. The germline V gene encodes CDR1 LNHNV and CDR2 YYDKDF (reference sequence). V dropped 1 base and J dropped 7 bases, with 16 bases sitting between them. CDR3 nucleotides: TGTGCCACCAGCAGAGGTCCCCCGGGTGACGGTGGCTACACCTTC. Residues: CATSRGPPGDGGYTF.

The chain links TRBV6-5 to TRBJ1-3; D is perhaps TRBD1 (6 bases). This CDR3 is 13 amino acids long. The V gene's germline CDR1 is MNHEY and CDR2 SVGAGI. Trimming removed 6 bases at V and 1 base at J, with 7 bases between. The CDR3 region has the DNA TGTGCCAGCAGAAGGGGGTCTGGAAACACCATATATTTT. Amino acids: CASRRGSGNTIYF.

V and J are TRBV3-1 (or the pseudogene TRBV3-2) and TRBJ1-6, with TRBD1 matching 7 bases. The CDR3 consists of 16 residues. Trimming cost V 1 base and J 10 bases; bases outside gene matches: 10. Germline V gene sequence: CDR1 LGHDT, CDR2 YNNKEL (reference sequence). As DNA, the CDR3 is TGTGCCAGCAGCCAAGGTTTTGGGACAGCTCGATCACCCCTCCACTTT. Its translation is CASSQGFGTARSPLHF.

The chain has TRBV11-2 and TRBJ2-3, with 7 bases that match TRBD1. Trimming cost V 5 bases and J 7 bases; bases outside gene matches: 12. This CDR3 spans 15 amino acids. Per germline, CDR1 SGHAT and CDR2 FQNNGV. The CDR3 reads CASSGQGVRRHTQYF. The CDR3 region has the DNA TGTGCCAGCAGCGGGCAGGGGGTCAGGAGGCATACGCAGTATTTT.

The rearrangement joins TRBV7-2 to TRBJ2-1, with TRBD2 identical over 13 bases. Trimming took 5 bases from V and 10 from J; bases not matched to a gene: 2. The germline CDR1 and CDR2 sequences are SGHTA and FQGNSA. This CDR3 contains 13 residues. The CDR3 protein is CASSQTSGREQFF. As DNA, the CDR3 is TGTGCCAGCAGCCAGACTAGCGGGAGGGAGCAGTTCTTC.

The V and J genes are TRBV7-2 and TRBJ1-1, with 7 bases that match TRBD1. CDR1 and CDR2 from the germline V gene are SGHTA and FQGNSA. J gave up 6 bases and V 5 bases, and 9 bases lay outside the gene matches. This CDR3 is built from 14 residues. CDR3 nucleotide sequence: TGTGCCAGCAGCGTTCACAGGGGTGTCCCTGAAGCTTTCTTT. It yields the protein CASSVHRGVPEAFF.

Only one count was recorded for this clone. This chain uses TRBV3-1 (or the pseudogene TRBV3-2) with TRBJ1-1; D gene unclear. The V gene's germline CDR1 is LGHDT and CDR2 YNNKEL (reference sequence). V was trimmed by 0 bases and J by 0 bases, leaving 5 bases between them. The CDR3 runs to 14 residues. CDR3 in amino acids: CASSQDSLNTEAFF. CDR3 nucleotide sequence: TGTGCCAGCAGCCAAGATTCGTTGAACACTGAAGCTTTCTTT.

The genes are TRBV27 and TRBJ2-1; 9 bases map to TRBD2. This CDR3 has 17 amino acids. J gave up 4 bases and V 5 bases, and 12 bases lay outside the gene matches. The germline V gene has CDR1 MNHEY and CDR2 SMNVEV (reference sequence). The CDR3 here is CASSPQTSGLLYNEQFF. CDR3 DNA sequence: TGTGCCAGCAGTCCGCAGACTAGCGGACTATTGTACAATGAGCAGTTCTTC.

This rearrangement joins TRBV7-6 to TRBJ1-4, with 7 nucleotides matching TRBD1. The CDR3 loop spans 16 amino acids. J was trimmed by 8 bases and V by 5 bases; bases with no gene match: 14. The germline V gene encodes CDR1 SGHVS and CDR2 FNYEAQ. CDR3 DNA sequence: TGTGCCAGCAGCCACAGTACAGGGGTCAGAGGGGAAAAACTGTTTTTT. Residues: CASSHSTGVRGEKLFF.

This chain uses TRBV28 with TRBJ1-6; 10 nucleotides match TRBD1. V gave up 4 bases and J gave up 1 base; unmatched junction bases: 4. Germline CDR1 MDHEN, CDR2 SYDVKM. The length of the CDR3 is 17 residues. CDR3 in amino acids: CASSSRDRGSYNSPLHF. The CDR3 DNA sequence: TGTGCCAGCAGTTCCAGGGACAGGGGTTCCTATAATTCACCCCTCCACTTT.

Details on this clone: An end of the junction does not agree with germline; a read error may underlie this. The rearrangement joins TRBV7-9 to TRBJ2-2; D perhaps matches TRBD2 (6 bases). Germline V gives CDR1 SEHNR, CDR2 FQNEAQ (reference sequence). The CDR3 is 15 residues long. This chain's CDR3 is CASSLGGWNTGELFF. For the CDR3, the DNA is TGTGCCAGCAGTTTAGGAGGGTGGAACACCGGGGAGCTGTTTTTT.